Listed below are T cell receptor beta chains from one sample, sequenced in a study of shared clonotypes between healthy human individuals. TCRdb keeps only in-frame clones here, not all; method: immunoSEQ multiplex PCR. This repertoire shows approximately 2,200,000 clones, around 93% found once; its top ten account for over 1.5%. The sequenced material came from naive CD8+ T cells from PBMCs. Receptors originate from a man aged 18-30 years in good health. Some clones in this sample may be carry-over from other donors' samples. The CDR3 runs from the conserved cysteine through the conserved F or W. Fields, in order: D gene, J gene, clone size, V gene, CDR3 DNA, CDR3 protein. The D gene is left open where the match is weak. Rows may omit the clone size; those that give it use once, few, many or a size class.

>TRBD2|TRBJ2-1|once|TRBV4-1
TGCGCCAGCAACACGCGGGCGGGAGCTGGCAATGAGCAGTTCTTC
CASNTRAGAGNEQFF
>-|TRBJ2-6|-|TRBV12-5
TGTGCTAGTGGTTTGGTACTAGACAGCACAGACGGGGCCAACGTCCTGACTTTC
CASGLVLDSTDGANVLTF
>-|TRBJ2-7|-|TRBV4-1
TGCGCCAGCAGCCAGGGACCGGGACTGGAATTTTACGAGCAGTACTTC
CASSQGPGLEFYEQYF
>TRBD1|TRBJ1-5|-|TRBV6-1
TGTGCCAGCAGGGACAGGGGGTCCCAACAGCCCCAGCATTTT
CASRDRGSQQPQHF
>-|TRBJ2-1|few|TRBV27
TGTGCCAGCAGCTGGGAAAAACCCAGCTCCTACAATGAGCAGTTCTTC
CASSWEKPSSYNEQFF
>TRBD1|TRBJ2-7|-|TRBV2
TGTGCCAGCAGTGATGGGACAGGTCATGAGCAGTACTTC
CASSDGTGHEQYF
>-|TRBJ1-5|few|TRBV19
TGTGCCAGTAGTATAGATTTGGGACTTAAGAATCTGCCCCAGCATTTT
CASSIDLGLKNLPQHF
>TRBD1|TRBJ2-1|-|TRBV27
TGTGCCAGCAGTTGGAGGACAGGGTCCGGTTGGGAGCAGTTCTTC
CASSWRTGSGWEQFF
>-|TRBJ2-2|-|TRBV27
TGTGCCAGCAGTTTATTGGTCGGCACCGGGGAGCTGTTTTTT
CASSLLVGTGELFF
>-|TRBJ2-5|-|TRBV5-4
TGTGCCAGCAGCTTGGTGGGTTCGGCCCAGTACTTC
CASSLVGSAQYF
>-|TRBJ1-6|-|TRBV7-9
TGTGCCAGCAGCTTAGCGGGGCGGCAGGGGCTGGGAAATTCACCCCTCCACTTT
CASSLAGRQGLGNSPLHF
>-|TRBJ2-2|-|TRBV7-9
TGTGCCAGCAGCCCCCTTGCGCCCGGACTTCACACCGGGGAGCTGTTTTTT
CASSPLAPGLHTGELFF
>-|TRBJ2-7|-|TRBV28
TGTGCCAGCAGTTTCATGGGCCCACCCTACGAGCAGTACTTC
CASSFMGPPYEQYF
>-|TRBJ2-3|-|TRBV11-3
TGTGCCAGCAGCAACCGGGACTTTCCAAGCACAGATACGCAGTATTTT
CASSNRDFPSTDTQYF
>TRBD1|TRBJ1-2|-|TRBV7-3
TGTGCCAGCAGCCCCGGGACAGGGCCATCCTATGGCTACACCTTC
CASSPGTGPSYGYTF
>-|TRBJ1-1|-|TRBV2
TGTGCCAGCAGTGATATGAGGAACACTGAAGCTTTCTTT
CASSDMRNTEAFF
>TRBD1|TRBJ1-1|once|TRBV4-1
TGCGCCAGCAGCCCCCCGGGACAGGGATCTGAAGCTTTCTTT
CASSPPGQGSEAFF
>-|TRBJ2-7|-|TRBV14
TGTGCCAGCAGCCAAGATAATCACTACGAGCAGTACTTC
CASSQDNHYEQYF
>TRBD1|TRBJ2-3|-|TRBV5-6
TGTGCCAGCAGCTACCCACAGGGGGATGGGGCAGATACGCAGTATTTT
CASSYPQGDGADTQYF
>-|TRBJ2-7|-|TRBV11-2
TGTGCCAGCAGCTTTTCGGGGGATCCCTACGAGCAGTACTTC
CASSFSGDPYEQYF
>-|TRBJ1-5|-|TRBV9
TGTGCCAGCAGCGGGGGGGAACGCAATCAGCCCCAGCATTTT
CASSGGERNQPQHF
>-|TRBJ2-7|-|TRBV7-9
TGTGCCAGCAGCTTAACCCCCTACGAGCAGTACTTC
CASSLTPYEQYF
>TRBD2|TRBJ2-3|-|TRBV4-3
TGCGCCAGCAGCCAATATGCGGGAGGCACAGATACGCAGTATTTT
CASSQYAGGTDTQYF
>-|TRBJ1-2|-|TRBV7-6
TGTGCCAGCAGCCCAACGGGGTCAGGATCGTATGGCTACACCTTC
CASSPTGSGSYGYTF
>-|TRBJ1-2|-|TRBV27
TGTGCCAGCAGTTTACTCGGAGGGGCACTCTATGGCTACACCTTC
CASSLLGGALYGYTF
>TRBD1|TRBJ1-2|-|TRBV7-3
TGTGCCAGCAGCTTGGATGGGACAGGGAGTTATGGCTACACCTTC
CASSLDGTGSYGYTF
>-|TRBJ2-5|-|TRBV7-3
TGTGCCAGCAGCTTACCCTCCCTGATGTCCGGGGACCGGGAGACCCAGTACTTC
CASSLPSLMSGDRETQYF
>TRBD1|TRBJ2-3|once|TRBV5-6
TGTGCCAGCAGCACCGAGGAGTCGACAGGGGAAACAGATACGCAGTATTTT
CASSTEESTGETDTQYF
>TRBD1|TRBJ2-5|once|TRBV4-2
TGTGCCAGCAGCCAAGAGTTCACAGGGGCCTCCGGGGAGACCCAGTACTTC
CASSQEFTGASGETQYF
>-|TRBJ2-7|-|TRBV7-8
TGTGCCAGCAGCCCGAGGACCGGGGGCTACGAGCAGTACTTC
CASSPRTGGYEQYF
>TRBD2|TRBJ2-3|-|TRBV7-9
TGTGCCAGCAGCCCAAGTCGGCCGGGGAGGGACACAGATACGCAGTATTTT
CASSPSRPGRDTDTQYF
>TRBD2|TRBJ2-1|-|TRBV19
TGTGCCAGTCAACTTAGCGGGAGGGCCTACAATGAGCAGTTCTTC
CASQLSGRAYNEQFF
>-|TRBJ1-5|-|TRBV12-5
TGTGCTAGTGAGGGGCTGAGCAATCAGCCCCAGCATTTT
CASEGLSNQPQHF
>-|TRBJ2-2|-|TRBV11-2
TGTGCCAGCAGACCTGCCGGTAGCGGCACCGGGGAGCTGTTTTTT
CASRPAGSGTGELFF
>TRBD1|TRBJ2-6|-|TRBV7-3
TGTGCCAGCAGCTTAGGGACAGCCCTTGCTGGGGCCAACGTCCTGACTTTC
CASSLGTALAGANVLTF
>-|TRBJ2-7|-|TRBV12-5
TGTGCTAGTGGTCAGGATTCTCTCAGGTCCCACTACGAGCAGTACTTC
CASGQDSLRSHYEQYF
>-|TRBJ1-4|-|TRBV6-1
TGTGCCAGCAGGGAAGCCGCAACTAATGAAAAACTGTTTTTT
CASREAATNEKLFF